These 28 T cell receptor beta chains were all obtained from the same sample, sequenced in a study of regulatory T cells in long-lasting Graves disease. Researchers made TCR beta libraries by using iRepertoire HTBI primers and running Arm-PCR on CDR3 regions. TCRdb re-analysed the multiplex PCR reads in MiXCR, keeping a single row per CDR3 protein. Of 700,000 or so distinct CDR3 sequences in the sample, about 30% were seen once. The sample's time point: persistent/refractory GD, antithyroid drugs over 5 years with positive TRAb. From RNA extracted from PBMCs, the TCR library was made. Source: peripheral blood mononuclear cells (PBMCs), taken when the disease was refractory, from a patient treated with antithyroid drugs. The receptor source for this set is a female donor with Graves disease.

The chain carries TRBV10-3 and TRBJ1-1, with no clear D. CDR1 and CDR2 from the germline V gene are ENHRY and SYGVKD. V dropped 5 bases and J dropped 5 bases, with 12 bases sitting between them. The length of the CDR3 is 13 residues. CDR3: CAISTEGSTEAFF. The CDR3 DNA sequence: TGTGCCATCAGTACAGAGGGCTCAACTGAAGCTTTCTTT.

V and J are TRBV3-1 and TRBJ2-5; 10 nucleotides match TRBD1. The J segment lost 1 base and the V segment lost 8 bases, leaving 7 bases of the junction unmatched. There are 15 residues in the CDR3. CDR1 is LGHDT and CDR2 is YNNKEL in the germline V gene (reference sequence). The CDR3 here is CASYPGQGLQETQYF. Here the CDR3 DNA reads TGTGCCAGCTACCCGGGACAGGGGCTCCAAGAGACCCAGTACTTC.

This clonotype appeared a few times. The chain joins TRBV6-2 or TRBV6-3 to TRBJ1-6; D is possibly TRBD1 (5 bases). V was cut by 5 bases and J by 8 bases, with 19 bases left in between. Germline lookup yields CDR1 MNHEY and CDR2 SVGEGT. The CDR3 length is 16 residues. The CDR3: CASSAPGTPGDSPLHF. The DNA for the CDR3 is TGTGCCAGCAGTGCCCCCGGGACCCCCGGCGATTCACCCCTCCACTTT.

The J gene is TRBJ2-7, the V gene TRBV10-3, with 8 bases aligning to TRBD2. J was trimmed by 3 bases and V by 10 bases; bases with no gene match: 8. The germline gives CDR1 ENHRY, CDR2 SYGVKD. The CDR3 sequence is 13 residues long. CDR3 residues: CATLSSGYYEQYF. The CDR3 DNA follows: TGTGCCACCCTCTCTAGCGGGTACTACGAGCAGTACTTC.

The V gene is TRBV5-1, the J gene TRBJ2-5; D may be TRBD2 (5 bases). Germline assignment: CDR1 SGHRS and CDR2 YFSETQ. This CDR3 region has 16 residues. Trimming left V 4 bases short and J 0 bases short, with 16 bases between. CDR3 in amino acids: CASSRFSGGYQETQYF. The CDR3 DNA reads TGCGCCAGCAGCCGCTTTTCCGGCGGGTACCAAGAGACCCAGTACTTC.

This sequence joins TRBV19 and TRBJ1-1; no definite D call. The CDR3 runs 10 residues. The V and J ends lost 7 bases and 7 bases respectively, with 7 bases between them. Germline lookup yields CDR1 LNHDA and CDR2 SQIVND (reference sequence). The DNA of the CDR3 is TGTGCCAGTATTGGGTTTGAAGCTTTCTTT. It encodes CASIGFEAFF. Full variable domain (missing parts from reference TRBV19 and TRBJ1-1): DGGITQSPKYLFRKEGQNVTLSCEQNLNHDAMYWYRQDPGQGLRLIYYSQIVNDFQKGDIAEGYSVSREKKESFPLTVTSAQKNPTAFYLCASIGFEAFFGQGTRLTVV.

The CDR3 DNA reads TGTGCCAGCTCCCCCCGAGAGGATCAGCCCCAGCATTTT. The encoded protein is CASSPREDQPQHF. The V and J genes are TRBV18 and TRBJ1-5; D ambiguous. Trimming left V 6 bases short and J 5 bases short, with 11 bases between. Germline V gene sequence: CDR1 KGHSH, CDR2 LQKENI. The CDR3 is made up of 13 amino acids.

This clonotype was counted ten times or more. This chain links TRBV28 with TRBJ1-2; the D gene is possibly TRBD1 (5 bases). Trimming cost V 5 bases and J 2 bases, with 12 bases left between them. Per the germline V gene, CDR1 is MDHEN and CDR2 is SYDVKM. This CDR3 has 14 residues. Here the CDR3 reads CASSVGTANYGYTF. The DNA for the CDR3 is TGTGCCAGCAGTGTCGGGACGGCCAACTATGGCTACACCTTC.

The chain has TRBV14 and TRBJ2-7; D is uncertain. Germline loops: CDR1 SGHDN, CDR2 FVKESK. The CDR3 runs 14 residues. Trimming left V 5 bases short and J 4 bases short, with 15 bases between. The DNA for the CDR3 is TGTGCCAGCAGCTCGGCCCCTATCCCTTACGAGCAGTACTTC. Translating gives CASSSAPIPYEQYF.

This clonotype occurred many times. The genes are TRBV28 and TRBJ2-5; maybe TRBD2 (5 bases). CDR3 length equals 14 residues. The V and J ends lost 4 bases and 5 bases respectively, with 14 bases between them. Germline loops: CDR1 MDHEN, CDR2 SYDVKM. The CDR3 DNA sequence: TGTGCCAGCAGTTATTCACGGGATAGGGAGACCCAGTACTTC. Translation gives CASSYSRDRETQYF.

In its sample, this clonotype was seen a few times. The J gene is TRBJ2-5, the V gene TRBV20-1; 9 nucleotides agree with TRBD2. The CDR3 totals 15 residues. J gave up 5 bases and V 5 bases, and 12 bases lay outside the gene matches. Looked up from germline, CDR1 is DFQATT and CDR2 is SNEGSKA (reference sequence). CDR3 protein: CSAGPIAGVQETQYF. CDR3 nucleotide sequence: TGCAGTGCTGGCCCCATAGCGGGAGTACAGGAGACCCAGTACTTC.

In DNA form, the CDR3 reads TGTGCCAGCAGTTACTCGGACAGCGGCTATGGCTACACCTTC. Amino acids: CASSYSDSGYGYTF. The chain is built from TRBV6-5 and TRBJ1-2; D may be TRBD1 (6 bases). CDR1 is MNHEY and CDR2 is SVGAGI in the germline V gene. The CDR3 totals 14 residues. V lost 0 bases to trimming and J lost 4 bases, with 9 bases between them.

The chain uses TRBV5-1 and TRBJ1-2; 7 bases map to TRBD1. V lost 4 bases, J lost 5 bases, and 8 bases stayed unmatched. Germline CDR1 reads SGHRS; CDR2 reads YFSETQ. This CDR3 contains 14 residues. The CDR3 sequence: CASSRFGTAYGYTF. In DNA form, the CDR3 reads TGCGCCAGCAGCCGGTTCGGGACAGCATATGGCTACACCTTC.

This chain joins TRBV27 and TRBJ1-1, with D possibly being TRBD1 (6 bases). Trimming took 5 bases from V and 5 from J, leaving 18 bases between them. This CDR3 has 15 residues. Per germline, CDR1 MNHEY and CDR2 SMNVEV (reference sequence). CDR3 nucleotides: TGTGCCAGCAGTCCTACAGGGATGGGGATAACTGAAGCTTTCTTT. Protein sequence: CASSPTGMGITEAFF.

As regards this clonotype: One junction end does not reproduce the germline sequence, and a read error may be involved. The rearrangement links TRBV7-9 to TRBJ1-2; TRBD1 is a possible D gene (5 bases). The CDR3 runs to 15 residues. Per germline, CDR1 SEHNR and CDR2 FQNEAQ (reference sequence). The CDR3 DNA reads TGTGCCAGCAGCTTACAGGACAAGAGTAACTGTGGCTACACCTTC. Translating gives CASSLQDKSNCGYTF.

The CDR3 sequence: CASSIPRVTEAFF. In DNA form, the CDR3 reads TGTGCCAGTAGTATCCCCAGGGTAACTGAAGCTTTCTTT. The chain uses TRBV19 and TRBJ1-1; the D gene is possibly TRBD1 (5 bases). From germline, CDR1 is LNHDA and CDR2 SQIVND (reference sequence). V lost 3 bases and J lost 5, with 10 bases in between. There are 13 residues in the CDR3.

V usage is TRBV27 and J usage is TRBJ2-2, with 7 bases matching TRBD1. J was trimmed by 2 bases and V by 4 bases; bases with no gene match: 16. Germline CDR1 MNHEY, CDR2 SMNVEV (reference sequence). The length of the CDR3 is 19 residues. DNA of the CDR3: TGTGCCAGCAGTTCGAACGTTCTGACAGGGAACCTAAACACCGGGGAGCTGTTTTTT. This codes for CASSSNVLTGNLNTGELFF.

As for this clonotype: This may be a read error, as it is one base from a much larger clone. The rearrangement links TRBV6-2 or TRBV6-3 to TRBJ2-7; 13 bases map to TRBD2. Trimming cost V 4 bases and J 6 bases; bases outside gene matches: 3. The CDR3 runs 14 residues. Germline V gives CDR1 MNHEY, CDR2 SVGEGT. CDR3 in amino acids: CASSWTSGSSEQYF. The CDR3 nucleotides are TGTGCCAGCAGTTGGACTAGCGGGAGTTCCGAGCAGTACTTC.

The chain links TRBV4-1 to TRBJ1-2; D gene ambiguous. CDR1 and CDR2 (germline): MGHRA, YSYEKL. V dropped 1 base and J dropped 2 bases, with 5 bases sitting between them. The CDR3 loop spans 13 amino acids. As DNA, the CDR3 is TGCGCCAGCAGCCAAGTACAGAACTATGGCTACACCTTC. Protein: CASSQVQNYGYTF.

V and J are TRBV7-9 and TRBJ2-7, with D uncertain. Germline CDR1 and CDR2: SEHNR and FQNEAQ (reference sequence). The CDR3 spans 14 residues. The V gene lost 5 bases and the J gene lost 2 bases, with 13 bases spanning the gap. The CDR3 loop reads CASSVPGEPYEQYF. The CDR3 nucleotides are TGTGCCAGCAGCGTACCGGGTGAGCCCTACGAGCAGTACTTC.

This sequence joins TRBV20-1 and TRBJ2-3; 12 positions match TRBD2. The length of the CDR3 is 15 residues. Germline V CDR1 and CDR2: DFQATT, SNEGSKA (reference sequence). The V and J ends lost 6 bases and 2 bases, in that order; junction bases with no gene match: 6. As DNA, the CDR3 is TGCAGTGCAATACGGACTAGCGGGAACACAGATACGCAGTATTTT. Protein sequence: CSAIRTSGNTDTQYF.

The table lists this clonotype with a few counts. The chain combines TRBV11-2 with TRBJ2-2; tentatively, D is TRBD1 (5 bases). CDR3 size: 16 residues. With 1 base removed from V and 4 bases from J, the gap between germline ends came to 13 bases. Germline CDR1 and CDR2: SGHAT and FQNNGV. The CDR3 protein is CASSLAGRVGTGELFF. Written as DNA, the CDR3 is TGTGCCAGCAGCTTAGCCGGCAGGGTAGGCACCGGGGAGCTGTTTTTT.

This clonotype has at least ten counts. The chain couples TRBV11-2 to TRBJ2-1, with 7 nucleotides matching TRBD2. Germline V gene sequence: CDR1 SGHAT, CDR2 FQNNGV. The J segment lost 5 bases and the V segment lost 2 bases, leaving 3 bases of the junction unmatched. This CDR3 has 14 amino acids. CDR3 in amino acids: CASSLRAGHNEQFF. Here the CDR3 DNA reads TGTGCCAGCAGCTTAAGAGCGGGGCACAATGAGCAGTTCTTC.

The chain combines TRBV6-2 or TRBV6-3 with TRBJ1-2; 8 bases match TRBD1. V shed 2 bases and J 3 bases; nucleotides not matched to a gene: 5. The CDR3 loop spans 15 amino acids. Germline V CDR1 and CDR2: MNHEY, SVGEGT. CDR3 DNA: TGTGCCAGCAGTTACAGTGGGGACAGGCACTATGGCTACACCTTC. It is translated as CASSYSGDRHYGYTF.

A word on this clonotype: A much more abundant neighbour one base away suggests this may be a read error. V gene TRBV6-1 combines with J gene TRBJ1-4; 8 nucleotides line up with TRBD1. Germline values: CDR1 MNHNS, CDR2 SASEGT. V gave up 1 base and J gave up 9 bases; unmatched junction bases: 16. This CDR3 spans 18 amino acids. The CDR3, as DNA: TGTGCCAGCAGTGAAGAAGTGGCCAGGGGGCTTAGCAGTCAAAAACTGTTTTTT. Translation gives CASSEEVARGLSSQKLFF.

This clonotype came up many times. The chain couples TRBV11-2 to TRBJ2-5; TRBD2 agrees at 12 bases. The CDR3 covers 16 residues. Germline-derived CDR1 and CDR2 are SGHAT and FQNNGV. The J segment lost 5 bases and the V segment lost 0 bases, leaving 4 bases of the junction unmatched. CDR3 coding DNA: TGTGCCAGCAGCTTAGAAGCTAGCGGGAGGGAGGAGACCCAGTACTTC. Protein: CASSLEASGREETQYF.

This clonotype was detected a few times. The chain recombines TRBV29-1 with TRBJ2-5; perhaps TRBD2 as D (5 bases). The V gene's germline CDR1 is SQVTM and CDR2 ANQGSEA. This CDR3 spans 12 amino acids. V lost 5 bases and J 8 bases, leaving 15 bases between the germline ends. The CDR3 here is CSVFGERSTQYF. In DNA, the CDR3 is TGCAGCGTTTTCGGGGAAAGGTCCACCCAGTACTTC. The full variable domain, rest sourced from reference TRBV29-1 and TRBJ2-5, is SAVISQKPSRDICQRGTSLTIQCQVDSQVTMMFWYRQQPGQSLTLIATANQGSEATYESGFVIDKFPISRPNLTFSTLTVSNMSPEDSSIYLCSVFGERSTQYFGPGTRLLVL.

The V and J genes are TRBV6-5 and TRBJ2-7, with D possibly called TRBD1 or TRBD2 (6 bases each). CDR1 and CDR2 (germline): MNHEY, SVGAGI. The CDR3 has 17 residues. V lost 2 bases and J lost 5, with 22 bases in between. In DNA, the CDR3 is TGTGCCAGCAGTTACCCCGGGGTGGGGGGCGACCTGGACGAGCAGTACTTC. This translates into CASSYPGVGGDLDEQYF.